This T cell receptor (beta chain) is from a study of shared clonotypes between healthy human individuals. This clone has just one count. Assay: immunoSEQ multiplex PCR; the TCRdb copy retains only in-frame clones and omits some. This table has 1,400,000 or so clones, roughly 98.5% appearing once. Germline V lookup: CDR1 MDHEN, CDR2 SYDVKM. This CDR3 comprises 15 residues. The J segment lost 3 bases and the V segment lost 5 bases, leaving 8 bases of the junction unmatched. Sequenced material: naive CD4+ T cells sorted from blood. Sample subset: CD45RA+ positively selected. The V and J genes are TRBV28 and TRBJ2-3, with TRBD2 identical over 7 bases. The sequence came from a man aged 25-40 years in good health. In DNA, the CDR3 is TGTGCCAGCAGTCTGGGGGGGGTTGAAACAGATACGCAGTATTTT. This translates into CASSLGGVETDTQYF.